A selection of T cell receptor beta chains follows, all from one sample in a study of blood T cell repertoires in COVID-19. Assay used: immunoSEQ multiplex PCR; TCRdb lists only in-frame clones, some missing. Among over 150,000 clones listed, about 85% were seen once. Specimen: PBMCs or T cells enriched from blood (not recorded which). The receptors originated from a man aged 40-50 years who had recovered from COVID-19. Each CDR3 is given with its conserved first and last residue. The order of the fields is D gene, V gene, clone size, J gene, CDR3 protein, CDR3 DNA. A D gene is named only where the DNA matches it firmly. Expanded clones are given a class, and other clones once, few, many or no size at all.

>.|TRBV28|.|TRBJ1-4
CAIEGVGEDEKLFF
TGTGCCATCGAGGGTGTGGGTGAGGATGAAAAACTGTTTTTT
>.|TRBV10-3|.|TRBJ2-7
CAISDQGRAYEQYF
TGTGCCATCAGTGATCAGGGAAGGGCCTACGAGCAGTACTTC
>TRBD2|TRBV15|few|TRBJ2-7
CATSRAGGPYEQYF
TGTGCCACCAGCAGAGCGGGGGGTCCCTACGAGCAGTACTTC
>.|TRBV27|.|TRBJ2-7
CASSFRDNLGEQYF
TGTGCCAGCAGTTTCCGGGACAATTTGGGTGAGCAGTACTTC
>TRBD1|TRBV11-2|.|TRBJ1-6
CASSPRETGGNSPLHF
TGTGCCAGCAGCCCAAGGGAGACAGGGGGTAATTCACCCCTCCACTTT
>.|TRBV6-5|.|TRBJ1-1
CASTRGGTTEAFF
TGTGCCAGCACCCGAGGGGGAACCACTGAAGCTTTCTTT
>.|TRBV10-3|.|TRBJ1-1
CAISVQENTEAFF
TGTGCCATCAGTGTTCAGGAGAACACTGAAGCTTTCTTT
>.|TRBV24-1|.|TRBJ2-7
CATSDFEGTPLYEQYF
TGTGCCACCAGTGATTTCGAGGGCACCCCACTCTACGAGCAGTACTTC
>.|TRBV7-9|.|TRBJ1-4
CASSAGLRREKLFF
TGTGCCAGCAGCGCGGGACTCCGTCGTGAAAAACTGTTTTTT
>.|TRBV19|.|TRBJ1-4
CASSIAEATNEKLFF
TGTGCCAGTAGTATTGCAGAAGCAACTAATGAAAAACTGTTTTTT
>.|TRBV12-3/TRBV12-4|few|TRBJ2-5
CASSLSSETQYF
TGTGCCAGCAGTTTATCGTCAGAGACCCAGTACTTC
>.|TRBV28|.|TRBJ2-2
CASSSGGTRNTGELFF
TGTGCCAGCAGTTCTGGCGGAACTCGAAACACCGGGGAGCTGTTTTTT
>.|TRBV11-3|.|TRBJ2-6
CASSFAGAGANVLTF
TGTGCCAGCAGCTTCGCAGGGGCCGGGGCCAACGTCCTGACTTTC
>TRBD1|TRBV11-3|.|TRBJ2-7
CASSLVGGPGEQYF
TGTGCCAGCAGCTTAGTAGGGGGCCCCGGAGAGCAGTACTTC